The 4 T cell receptor beta chains below come from one sample, sequenced in a study of T cell responses to AZD1222 COVID-19 vaccine. Assay: immunoSEQ multiplex PCR; the TCRdb copy retains only in-frame clones and omits some. The repertoire holds 150,000 to 180,000 clones, with 80% to 90% as singletons. Sample: peripheral blood, taken after recovery from COVID-19. All receptors come from an adult who had recovered from COVID-19.

This clone was seen only once. This rearrangement joins TRBV7-8 to TRBJ2-1; possibly TRBD1 or TRBD2 for D (5 bases each). CDR1 is SGHVS, CDR2 FQNEAQ, per germline. The CDR3 sequence is 15 residues long. V lost 5 bases to trimming and J lost 5 bases, with 16 bases between them. The CDR3 loop is CASSLVTGGNNEQFF. The CDR3 DNA reads as TGTGCCAGCAGCCTGGTGACTGGGGGTAACAATGAGCAGTTCTTC.

In regard to this clone: The sample holds other DNA sequences that translate to the same CDR3. The chain carries TRBV20-1 and TRBJ1-2; D remains ambiguous. The CDR3 contains 10 residues. Germline values: CDR1 DFQATT, CDR2 SNEGSKA (reference sequence). Trimming stripped 3 bases from V and 5 bases from J, with 4 bases between. The CDR3 DNA reads TGCAGTGCTAGTGATTATGGCTACACCTTC. It yields the protein CSASDYGYTF.

The rearrangement joins TRBV3-1 (or the pseudogene TRBV3-2) to TRBJ2-1; 10 bases match TRBD2. CDR3 length: 15 amino acids. Germline trimming cut 1 base from V and 7 bases from J; bases unmatched to any gene: 4. Germline assignment: CDR1 LGHDT and CDR2 YNNKEL (reference sequence). CDR3 sequence: CASSQGSSGGNEQFF. Written as DNA, the CDR3 is TGTGCCAGCAGCCAAGGGTCTAGCGGGGGAAATGAGCAGTTCTTC.

The DNA of the CDR3 is TGTGCCAGTAGTACCCGGACAGGAATAAGCAATCAGCCCCAGCATTTT. Its translation is CASSTRTGISNQPQHF. The chain combines TRBV19 with TRBJ1-5, with 7 positions matching TRBD1. The CDR3 loop spans 16 amino acids. CDR1 LNHDA and CDR2 SQIVND come from the germline V gene (reference sequence). Trimming took 4 bases from V and 1 from J; bases not matched to a gene: 7.